A selection of T cell receptor beta chains follows, all from one sample in a study of T-cell reconstitution after alpha-beta-depleted transplantation in children. One entry per CDR3 protein, called by TCRdb with MiXCR from the PCR reads. The sample holds about 610,000 distinct CDR3 sequences, over 25% seen once. Sequencing used PBMCs, obtained before TCRalphabeta/CD19-depleted stem cell transplant. These receptors all stem from a boy in the first two years of life with Wiskott-Aldrich syndrome, due to receive a stem cell transplant. The CDR3 runs from the conserved cysteine through the conserved F or W. Fields, in order: clone size, J gene, V gene, D gene, CDR3 protein, CDR3 DNA. D genes are given only for firm matches. The size entry is marked missing in some rows and otherwise reads once, few, many or a size class.

few	TRBJ2-1	TRBV20-1	-	CSARDPVAGWLNEQFF	TGCAGTGCTAGAGATCCTGTGGCGGGGTGGCTCAATGAGCAGTTCTTC
-	TRBJ2-3	TRBV12-3/TRBV12-4	TRBD2	CASSFYGRAGADTQYF	TGTGCCAGCAGTTTTTATGGGAGGGCCGGGGCAGATACGCAGTATTTT
-	TRBJ2-1	TRBV24-1	TRBD2	CATSDTTSGRNSEQFF	TGTGCCACCAGTGATACGACTAGCGGGAGAAACAGCGAGCAGTTCTTC
few	TRBJ2-1	TRBV9	TRBD2	CASSYTSGIYNEQFF	TGTGCCAGCAGCTATACTAGCGGAATCTACAATGAGCAGTTCTTC
-	TRBJ2-1	TRBV19	TRBD2	CASSQGAGGPDNEQFF	TGTGCCAGTAGTCAGGGAGCGGGAGGACCAGACAATGAGCAGTTCTTC
-	TRBJ2-1	TRBV24-1	TRBD2	CATSDKGTSGAHRQFF	TGTGCCACCAGTGATAAAGGGACTAGCGGGGCTCACCGACAGTTCTTC
-	TRBJ2-1	TRBV5-1	TRBD2	CASSLKGGSYEQFF	TGCGCCAGCAGCCTAAAGGGCGGGAGCTATGAGCAGTTCTTC
-	TRBJ2-3	TRBV5-1	TRBD2	CASSLGTSGLSTDTQYF	TGCGCCAGCAGCTTGGGGACTAGCGGGCTGAGCACAGATACGCAGTATTTT
-	TRBJ2-3	TRBV3-1	-	CASSQDQQNTDTQYF	TGTGCCAGCAGCCAAGATCAACAGAACACAGATACGCAGTATTTT
-	TRBJ1-5	TRBV12-3/TRBV12-4	-	CASSLLQDGRAQHF	TGTGCCAGCAGTTTATTACAGGACGGAAGAGCCCAGCATTTT
few	TRBJ2-5	TRBV20-1	TRBD2	CSARLAGAETQYF	TGCAGTGCTAGGCTAGCGGGAGCGGAGACCCAGTACTTC
-	TRBJ2-7	TRBV28	-	CASSFLGETDEQYF	TGTGCCAGCAGTTTTCTAGGGGAAACCGACGAGCAGTACTTC
few	TRBJ2-1	TRBV5-1	-	CASSLEGYVRFF	TGCGCCAGCAGCTTGGAAGGTTACGTCAGGTTCTTC
few	TRBJ2-7	TRBV19	TRBD1	CASRKTGQEGEQYF	TGTGCCAGTAGGAAAACTGGACAGGAAGGGGAGCAGTACTTC
few	TRBJ2-1	TRBV12-3/TRBV12-4	TRBD2	CASTLRLAGANEQFF	TGTGCCAGCACCCTAAGACTAGCGGGAGCCAATGAGCAGTTCTTC
few	TRBJ1-1	TRBV7-6	-	CASSPNRKKPRVEAFF	TGTGCCAGCAGCCCCAACAGAAAAAAACCGAGAGTAGAAGCTTTCTTT
few	TRBJ2-3	TRBV27	TRBD2	CASSPRGTSGDSTDTQYF	TGTGCCAGCAGTCCCCGGGGGACTAGCGGAGATAGCACAGATACGCAGTATTTT
few	TRBJ2-1	TRBV6-5	-	CASSQNGNEQFF	TGTGCCAGCAGCCAAAACGGGAATGAGCAGTTCTTC
few	TRBJ2-1	TRBV13	-	CASSLTYRRTGNNEQFF	TGTGCCAGCAGCTTAACGTACCGTAGGACTGGCAACAATGAGCAGTTCTTC
few	TRBJ2-3	TRBV12-3/TRBV12-4	-	CASSLGLDSDTQYF	TGTGCCAGCAGCCTCGGCCTGGATTCAGATACGCAGTATTTT
-	TRBJ2-7	TRBV7-9	-	CASSVGIYEQYF	TGTGCCAGCAGTGTCGGGATCTACGAGCAGTACTTC
-	TRBJ1-1	TRBV20-1	TRBD1	CSARTGDTNTEAFF	TGCAGTGCTCGGACAGGGGATACGAACACTGAAGCTTTCTTT
-	TRBJ2-7	TRBV12-3/TRBV12-4	TRBD1	CASSTTGAGEQYF	TGTGCCAGCAGTACGACAGGGGCGGGTGAGCAGTACTTC
few	TRBJ2-2	TRBV12-3/TRBV12-4	-	CASSLMGAVSTGELFF	TGTGCCAGCAGTTTAATGGGGGCGGTGAGCACCGGGGAGCTGTTTTTT
-	TRBJ2-1	TRBV29-1	-	CSVVRGQSYNEQFF	TGCAGCGTTGTTCGAGGACAGTCCTACAATGAGCAGTTCTTC
-	TRBJ2-3	TRBV2	-	CASSEERPLGTQYF	TGTGCCAGCAGTGAAGAACGTCCCCTCGGTACGCAGTATTTT
few	TRBJ2-7	TRBV20-1	TRBD2	CSARDETSGNYEQYF	TGCAGTGCTAGAGATGAGACTAGCGGGAACTACGAGCAGTACTTC